This note documents a single T cell receptor (beta chain) sequence. This sample stems from a study of blood T cell repertoires in COVID-19. Study-wide context: Whether acute or convalescent, the COVID-19 samples came from the United States, Italy and Spain. From T cells, B-cell-depleted T cells, or PBMCs came the material, which was cDNA or gDNA.

Seattle patients were enrolled during active infection and followed longitudinally. Source study methods: Counts of nucleated cells, estimated from reference gene primer amplification, were obtained. TCRdb keeps only in-frame clones here, not all; method: immunoSEQ multiplex PCR. That table supplies the V and J calls and clone size; D and trimming were determined from the DNA. Of around 210,000 clones detected, 70% to 90% appear once; the ten largest clones hold roughly 5%. The CDR3 runs 16 residues. Germline trimming cut 3 bases from V and 2 bases from J; bases unmatched to any gene: 4. Germline V lookup: CDR1 WSHSY, CDR2 SAAADI.

The TCR was taken from a man aged 50 to 60 with COVID-19, enrolled during active disease. The chain has TRBV10-2 and TRBJ2-2; 9 nucleotides match TRBD1. The sequenced sample consisted of peripheral blood. CDR3 coding DNA: TGCGCCAGCAGTGAAAGGACAGGGGCTAACACCGGGGAGCTGTTTTTT. This codes for CASSERTGANTGELFF.